This section outlines one T cell receptor (beta chain) sequence together with its context. Using immunoSEQ multiplex PCR, the repertoire was profiled, and TCRdb retains in-frame clones only, with some absent. The sample holds approximately 670,000 clones; just under 90% are singletons and the top ten take over 0.2%. This sample is drawn from a study of blood T cell repertoires in COVID-19. Trimming cost V 3 bases and J 5 bases; bases outside gene matches: 5. In germline, CDR1 is LNHDA, CDR2 SQIVND (reference sequence). The CDR3 has 14 residues. The receptor comes from a young woman with acute or convalescent COVID-19. Sequencing input: peripheral blood. This chain links TRBV19 with TRBJ2-3; TRBD1 agrees at 7 bases. CDR3 sequence (DNA): TGTGCCAGTAGTATTAAGGGGGCAGTAGATACGCAGTATTTT. It specifies CASSIKGAVDTQYF.